Reported below is one T cell receptor beta chain. V lost 4 bases to trimming and J lost 7 bases; unmatched junction nucleotides: 18. This CDR3 comprises 18 residues. CDR1 and CDR2 (germline): SGDLS, YYNGEE. This sample is drawn from a study of blood T cell repertoires in COVID-19. Study summary: The study drew acute and convalescent COVID-19 samples from the United States, Italy and Spain.

Generated by immunoSEQ multiplex PCR, the TCRdb table keeps only in-frame clones and is missing some. The top ten hold about 2% of the sample, which has 300,000 to 350,000 clones, 80% to 90% seen once. Material: PBMCs or T cells enriched from blood (not recorded which). The clonotype comes from a man aged 25-40 years who had recovered from COVID-19. This sequence joins TRBV9 and TRBJ2-1, with 9 nucleotides matching TRBD2. The CDR3 spells CASSSPASRGRGGNEQFF. The DNA of the CDR3 is TGTGCCAGCAGCTCACCGGCGTCAAGAGGGCGGGGGGGTAATGAGCAGTTCTTC.